Shown below are 7 T cell receptor beta chains from a single sample sequenced in a study of T-cell memory formation after mild COVID-19. Each CDR3 protein is one row after TCRdb ran MiXCR on the 5' RACE reads. Of some 330,000 distinct CDR3 sequences in the sample, over 20% were seen once. The source material was PBMCs or a T cell subset sorted from them (not recorded which). These receptors originate from an adult woman who had mild COVID-19 (a few samples of this study predate the infection). Cell type and time point are not known.

This clonotype was observed many times. The J gene is TRBJ2-5, the V gene TRBV12-3 or TRBV12-4; D might be TRBD1 or TRBD2, each matching 6 bases. The V end lost 3 bases, the J end lost 5 bases, and 10 bases lay between the germline ends. The CDR3 sequence is 13 residues long. As DNA, the CDR3 is TGTGCCAGCAGTTTTGGGGGGCGGGAGACCCAGTACTTC. Amino acids: CASSFGGRETQYF.

This rearrangement joins TRBV28 to TRBJ2-7; no definite D call. CDR3 length: 11 amino acids. Trimming took 4 bases from V and 6 from J, leaving 7 bases between them. CDR1 is MDHEN and CDR2 is SYDVKM in the germline V gene. CDR3 sequence: CASSWAAEQYF. The CDR3 DNA reads TGTGCCAGCAGTTGGGCAGCCGAGCAGTACTTC.

In this sample, this clonotype turned up a few times. The chain couples TRBV6-2 or TRBV6-3 to TRBJ2-3, with unresolved D. V shed 0 bases and J shed 0 bases, with 10 bases lying between them. The CDR3 totals 16 residues. Germline values: CDR1 MNHEY, CDR2 SVGEGT. CDR3 sequence: CASSYSGTISTDTQYF. In DNA, the CDR3 is TGTGCCAGCAGTTACTCGGGAACGATTAGCACAGATACGCAGTATTTT.

This rearrangement joins TRBV29-1 to TRBJ2-1, with a possible D match to TRBD1 (6 bases). The CDR3 spans 12 residues. V was pared by 6 bases and J by 7 bases, with 13 bases between. CDR1 is SQVTM, CDR2 ANQGSEA, per germline. The CDR3 sequence is CSVKKQGNEQFF. The CDR3 coding sequence is TGCAGCGTGAAGAAACAGGGTAATGAGCAGTTCTTC.

This clonotype was seen many times. The rearrangement links TRBV20-1 to TRBJ2-5; D is unresolved. CDR1 and CDR2 (germline): DFQATT, SNEGSKA (reference sequence). The CDR3 has 14 residues. The V and J ends lost 1 base and 5 bases respectively, with 14 bases between them. Written as DNA, the CDR3 is TGCAGTGCTAGAGGGCAGTCCCAAGGGGAGACCCAGTACTTC. Translation gives CSARGQSQGETQYF.

V usage is TRBV4-1 and J usage is TRBJ1-1; a weak D match, TRBD1 (6 bases). The CDR3 sequence is 16 residues long. Germline CDR1 reads MGHRA; CDR2 reads YSYEKL. V lost 1 base and J 3 bases, leaving 15 bases between the germline ends. CDR3 nucleotides: TGCGCCAGCAGCCAAGCGAGGGGGTGGGAAGACACTGAAGCTTTCTTT. Translation gives CASSQARGWEDTEAFF.

This chain's CDR3 is CASSETGGGGNSPLHF. The CDR3 DNA follows: TGTGCCAGCAGTGAAACTGGTGGGGGGGGGAATTCACCCCTCCACTTT. V and J are TRBV25-1 and TRBJ1-6; possible D gene TRBD1, 5 bases. V lost 2 bases and J lost 7, with 15 bases in between. The CDR3 consists of 16 residues. The V gene's germline CDR1 is MGHDK and CDR2 SYGVNS.